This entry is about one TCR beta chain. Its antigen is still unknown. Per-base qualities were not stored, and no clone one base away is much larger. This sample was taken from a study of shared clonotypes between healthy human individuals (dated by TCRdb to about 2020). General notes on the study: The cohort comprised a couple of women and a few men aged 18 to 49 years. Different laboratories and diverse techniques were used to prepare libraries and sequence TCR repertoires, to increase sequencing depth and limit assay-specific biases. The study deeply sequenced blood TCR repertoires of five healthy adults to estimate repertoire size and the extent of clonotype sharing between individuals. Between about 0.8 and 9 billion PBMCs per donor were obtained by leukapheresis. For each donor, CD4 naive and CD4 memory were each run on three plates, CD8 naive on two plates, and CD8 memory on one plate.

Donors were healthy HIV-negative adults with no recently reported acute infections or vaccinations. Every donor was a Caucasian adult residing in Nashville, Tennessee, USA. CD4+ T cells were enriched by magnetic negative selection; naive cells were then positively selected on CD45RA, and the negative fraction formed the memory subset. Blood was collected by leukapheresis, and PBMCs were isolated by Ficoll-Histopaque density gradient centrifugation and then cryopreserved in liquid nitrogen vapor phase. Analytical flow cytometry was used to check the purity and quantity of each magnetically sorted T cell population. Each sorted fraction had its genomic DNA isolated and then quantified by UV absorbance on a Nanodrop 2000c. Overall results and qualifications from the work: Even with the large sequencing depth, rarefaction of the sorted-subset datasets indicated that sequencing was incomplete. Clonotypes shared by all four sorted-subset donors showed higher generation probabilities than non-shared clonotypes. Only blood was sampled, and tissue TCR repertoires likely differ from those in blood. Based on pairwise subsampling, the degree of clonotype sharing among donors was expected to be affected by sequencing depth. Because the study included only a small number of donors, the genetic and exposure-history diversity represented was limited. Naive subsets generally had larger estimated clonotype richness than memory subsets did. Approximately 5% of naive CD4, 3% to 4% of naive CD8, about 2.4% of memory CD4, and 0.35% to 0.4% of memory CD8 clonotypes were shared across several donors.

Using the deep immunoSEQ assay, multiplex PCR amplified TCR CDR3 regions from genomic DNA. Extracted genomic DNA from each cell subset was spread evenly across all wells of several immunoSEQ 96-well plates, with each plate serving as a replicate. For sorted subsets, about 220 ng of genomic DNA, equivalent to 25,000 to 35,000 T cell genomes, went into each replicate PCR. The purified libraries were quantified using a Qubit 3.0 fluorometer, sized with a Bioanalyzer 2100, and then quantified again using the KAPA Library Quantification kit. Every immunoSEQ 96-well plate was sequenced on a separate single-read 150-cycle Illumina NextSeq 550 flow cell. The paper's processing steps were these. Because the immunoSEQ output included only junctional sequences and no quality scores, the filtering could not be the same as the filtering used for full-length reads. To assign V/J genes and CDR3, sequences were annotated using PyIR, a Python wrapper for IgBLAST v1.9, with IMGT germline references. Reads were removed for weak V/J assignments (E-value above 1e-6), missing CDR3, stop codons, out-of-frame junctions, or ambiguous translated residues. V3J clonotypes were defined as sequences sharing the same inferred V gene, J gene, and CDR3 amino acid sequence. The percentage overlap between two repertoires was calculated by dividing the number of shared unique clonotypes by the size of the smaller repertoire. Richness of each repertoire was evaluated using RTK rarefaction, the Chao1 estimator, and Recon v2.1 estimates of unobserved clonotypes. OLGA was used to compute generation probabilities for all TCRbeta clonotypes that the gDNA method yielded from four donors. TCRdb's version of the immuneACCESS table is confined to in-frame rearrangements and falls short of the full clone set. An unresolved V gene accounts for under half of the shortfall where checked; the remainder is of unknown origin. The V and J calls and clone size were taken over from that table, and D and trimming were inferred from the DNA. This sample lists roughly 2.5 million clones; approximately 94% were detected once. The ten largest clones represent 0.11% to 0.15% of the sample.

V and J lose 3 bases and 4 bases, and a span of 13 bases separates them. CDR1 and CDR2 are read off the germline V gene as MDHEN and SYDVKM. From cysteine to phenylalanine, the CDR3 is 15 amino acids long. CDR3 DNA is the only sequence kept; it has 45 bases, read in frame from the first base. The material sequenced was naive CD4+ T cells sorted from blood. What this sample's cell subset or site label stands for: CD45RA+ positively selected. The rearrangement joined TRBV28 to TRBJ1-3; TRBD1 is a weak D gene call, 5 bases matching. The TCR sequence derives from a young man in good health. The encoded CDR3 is CASSLRGRGGNTIYF. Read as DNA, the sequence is TGTGCCAGCAGTTTGAGGGGCCGGGGGGGAAACACCATATATTTT.